The next 7 T cell receptor beta chains were all read from a single sample in a study of response to subunit inactivated influenza vaccine. TCRdb itself ran the RT-PCR reads through MiXCR, one entry per CDR3 protein. Of fewer than 750,000 distinct CDR3 sequences detected, less than 15% appear once; the ten largest clones hold over 8.5%. The material sequenced was PBMCs from blood, taken about 12 days after vaccination. Source of these receptors: a man aged 50 to 60 who received an inactivated influenza vaccine.

This clonotype was detected only a few times. The CDR3 reads CASSQGLAVNTQYF. The CDR3 bases are TGTGCCAGCAGCCAGGGACTAGCAGTGAATACGCAGTATTTT. The genes are TRBV7-3 and TRBJ2-3, with TRBD2 matching over 9 bases. There are 14 residues in the CDR3. The germline gives CDR1 SGHTA, CDR2 FQGTGA. With 5 bases clipped from V and 7 bases from J, the junction kept 7 bases outside the gene matches.

This clonotype was picked up a small number of times. The rearrangement links TRBV25-1 to TRBJ1-2; 9 nucleotides match TRBD1. This CDR3 has 13 residues. Unmatched junction bases numbered 8, after V lost 7 bases and J lost 8 bases. The germline V gene has CDR1 MGHDK and CDR2 SYGVNS. The CDR3 DNA reads TGTGCCAGCAACAACGGACAGGGGAACGGCTACACCTTC. Translating it yields CASNNGQGNGYTF.

This clonotype was picked up a small number of times. The chain combines TRBV6-2 or TRBV6-3 with TRBJ1-5, with D possibly matching TRBD1 (5 bases). The V and J ends lost 2 bases and 1 base respectively, with 9 bases between them. The CDR3 contains 15 residues. Germline assignment: CDR1 MNHEY and CDR2 SVGEGT. The CDR3 loop reads CASSYQGLSNQPQHF. The CDR3, as DNA: TGTGCCAGCAGTTACCAGGGTTTGAGCAATCAGCCCCAGCATTTT.

V gene TRBV20-1 combines with J gene TRBJ2-2; no clear D. Between the trimmed V and J ends, which lost 3 bases and 0 bases, there was a span of 2 bases. This CDR3 is 12 amino acids long. Germline assignment: CDR1 DFQATT and CDR2 SNEGSKA (reference sequence). The CDR3 DNA reads as TGCAGTGCTAGCGCGAACACCGGGGAGCTGTTTTTT. Protein: CSASANTGELFF.

This clonotype was detected only once. This chain connects TRBV3-1 to TRBJ1-3; D is unresolved. The V and J ends lost 4 bases and 4 bases respectively, with 8 bases between them. Germline CDR1 LGHDT, CDR2 YNNKEL (reference sequence). The CDR3 loop spans 13 amino acids. As DNA, the CDR3 is TGTGCCAGCAGCCGCACACCAGGAAACACCATATATTTT. Translating gives CASSRTPGNTIYF.

On this clonotype: A read error may produce the germline difference seen at one junction end. V is TRBV2 and J is TRBJ2-7, with unresolved D. The germline CDR1 and CDR2 sequences are SNHLY and FYNNEI. This CDR3 region has 11 residues. In DNA form, the CDR3 reads TGTGCCAGCAGTGACGGATACGAGCAGAACTTC. Its translation: CASSDGYEQNF.

The chain joins TRBV7-9 to TRBJ1-1, with 9 nucleotides matching TRBD1. V dropped 1 base and J dropped 11; count of bases not matched to a gene: 2. This CDR3 has 12 residues. In germline, CDR1 is SEHNR, CDR2 FQNEAQ (reference sequence). This chain's CDR3 is CASSLGTGDAFF. Written as DNA, the CDR3 is TGTGCCAGCAGCTTAGGGACAGGGGATGCTTTCTTT. Together with reference TRBV7-9 and TRBJ1-1, the CDR3 gives the full variable domain: DTGVSQNPRHKITKRGQNVTFRCDPISEHNRLYWYRQTLGQGPEFLTYFQNEAQLEKSRLLSDRFSAERPKGSFSTLEIQRTEQGDSAMYLCASSLGTGDAFFGQGTRLTVV.